Below, 9 T cell receptor beta chains from the same sample are listed, as sequenced in a study of identical twins. TCRdb analysed the 5' RACE reads with MiXCR anew, one entry per CDR3 protein. There are fewer than 800,000 distinct CDR3 sequences in the sample; about 7.6% occur only once, and less than 2% lies in the top ten. These records were also assigned to another study, of yellow fever vaccine responses in identical twins.

The sample taken for sequencing was PBMCs. The source of these receptors is a woman aged 18-29 years in good health.

Many counts were recorded for this clonotype. The rearrangement joins TRBV7-2 to TRBJ1-3; D is uncertain. This CDR3 spans 15 amino acids. Germline CDR1 SGHTA, CDR2 FQGNSA. V lost 5 bases and J lost 6, with 17 bases in between. The CDR3 loop is CASSRPRDPPNTIYF. In nucleotides, the CDR3 is TGTGCCAGCAGCCGACCGCGGGATCCACCAAACACCATATATTTT.

This clonotype was found many times. The chain uses TRBV27 and TRBJ2-1; a weak D match, TRBD2 (6 bases). Germline CDR1 MNHEY, CDR2 SMNVEV (reference sequence). This CDR3 comprises 15 residues. The germline V and J ends were trimmed by 2 bases and 5 bases, with 13 bases remaining between them. CDR3 coding DNA: TGTGCCAGCAGTTTACCGGGACTGAGGCACAATGAGCAGTTCTTC. It is translated as CASSLPGLRHNEQFF.

V and J are TRBV5-1 and TRBJ2-1, with TRBD2 matching 9 bases. Germline lookup yields CDR1 SGHRS and CDR2 YFSETQ. V dropped 4 bases and J dropped 5; count of bases not matched to a gene: 7. The CDR3 is 15 residues long. For the CDR3, the DNA is TGCGCCAGCAGCCTAAGACTAGCGGTGGACAATGAGCAGTTCTTC. Translation: CASSLRLAVDNEQFF.

This clonotype has just a few counts. The chain carries TRBV25-1 and TRBJ2-5; 9 bases are shared with TRBD1. Trimming removed 7 bases from V and 5 bases from J; junction bases left unmatched: 8. Germline CDR1 MGHDK, CDR2 SYGVNS. CDR3 size: 14 residues. CDR3 loop: CASKLTGGRETQYF. The CDR3 DNA follows: TGTGCCAGCAAGTTGACAGGGGGACGGGAGACCCAGTACTTC.

This clonotype was detected only a few times. The chain employs TRBV20-1 and TRBJ1-1; D may be TRBD1 (6 bases). The ends were cut back, 5 bases at V and 6 bases at J, with 10 bases in the middle. Germline loops: CDR1 DFQATT, CDR2 SNEGSKA (reference sequence). The CDR3 totals 11 residues. CDR3 residues: CSAGRGSEAFF. CDR3 nucleotide sequence: TGCAGTGCTGGGAGGGGGTCTGAAGCTTTCTTT.

This clonotype has a count of ten or more. V and J are TRBV11-3 and TRBJ2-3; 8 bases are a match to TRBD2. The V gene end was trimmed by 7 bases and the J gene end by 4 bases; junction bases not matched to a gene: 4. CDR1 and CDR2 from the germline V gene are SGHNT and YENEEA. The CDR3 runs to 13 residues. CDR3 nucleotides: TGTGCCAGCAAACGGGGGGGCGCAGATACGCAGTATTTT. Translated, it gives CASKRGGADTQYF.

This clonotype was observed a few times. This rearrangement joins TRBV2 to TRBJ1-2; D unresolved. The germline CDR1 and CDR2 sequences are SNHLY and FYNNEI. Trimming cost V 3 bases and J 0 bases, with 8 bases left between them. The CDR3 has 14 residues. CDR3 in DNA: TGTGCCAGCAGTGATTGGCCCACTAACTATGGCTACACCTTC. This translates into CASSDWPTNYGYTF.

This clonotype was counted at least ten times. The chain carries TRBV5-1 and TRBJ2-2; D gene ambiguous. Deletions cut 1 base from V and 4 bases from J, with 8 bases between. This CDR3 spans 14 amino acids. Per germline, CDR1 SGHRS and CDR2 YFSETQ. Here the CDR3 reads CASSLYGSTGELFF. The DNA of the CDR3 is TGCGCCAGCAGCTTGTACGGCAGCACCGGGGAGCTGTTTTTT.

This clonotype was counted only a few times. V gene TRBV9 combines with J gene TRBJ2-2; weak D call: TRBD2 (6 bases). Trimming removed 0 bases at V and 7 bases at J, with 16 bases between. The CDR3 extends over 16 amino acids. Germline CDR1 SGDLS, CDR2 YYNGEE. The CDR3 protein is CASSVGGTNLNGELFF. CDR3 DNA sequence: TGTGCCAGCAGCGTAGGCGGGACCAATCTCAACGGGGAGCTGTTTTTT.